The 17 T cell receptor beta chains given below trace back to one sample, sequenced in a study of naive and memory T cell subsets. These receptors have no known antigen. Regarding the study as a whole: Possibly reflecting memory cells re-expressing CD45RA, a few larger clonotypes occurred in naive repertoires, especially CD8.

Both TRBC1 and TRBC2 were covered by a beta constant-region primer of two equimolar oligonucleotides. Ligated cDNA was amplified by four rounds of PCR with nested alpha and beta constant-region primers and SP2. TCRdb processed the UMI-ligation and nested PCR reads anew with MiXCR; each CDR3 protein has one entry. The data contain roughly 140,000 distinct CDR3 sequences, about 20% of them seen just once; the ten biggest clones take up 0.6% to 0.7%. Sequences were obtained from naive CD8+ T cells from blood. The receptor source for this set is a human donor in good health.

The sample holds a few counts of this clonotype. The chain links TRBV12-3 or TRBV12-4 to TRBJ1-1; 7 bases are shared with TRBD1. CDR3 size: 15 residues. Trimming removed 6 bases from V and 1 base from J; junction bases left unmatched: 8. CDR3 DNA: TGTGCCAGCAGCCGGACAGGAATGGCGAACACTGAAGCTTTCTTT. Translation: CASSRTGMANTEAFF.

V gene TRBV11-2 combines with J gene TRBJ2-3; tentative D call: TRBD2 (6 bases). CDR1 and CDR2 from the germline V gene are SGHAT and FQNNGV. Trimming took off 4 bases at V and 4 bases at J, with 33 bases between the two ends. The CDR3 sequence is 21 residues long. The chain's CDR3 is CASSSPQTIGEDSTPPDTQYF. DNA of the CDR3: TGTGCCAGCAGCTCCCCCCAAACAATAGGGGAGGACTCTACCCCACCAGATACGCAGTATTTT.

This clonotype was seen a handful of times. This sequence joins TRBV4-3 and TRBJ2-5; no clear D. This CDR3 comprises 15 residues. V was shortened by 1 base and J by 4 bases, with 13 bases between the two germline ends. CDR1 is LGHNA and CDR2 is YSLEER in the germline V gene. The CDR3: CASSQVPTDPETQYF. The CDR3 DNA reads TGCGCCAGCAGCCAAGTCCCGACGGACCCAGAGACCCAGTACTTC.

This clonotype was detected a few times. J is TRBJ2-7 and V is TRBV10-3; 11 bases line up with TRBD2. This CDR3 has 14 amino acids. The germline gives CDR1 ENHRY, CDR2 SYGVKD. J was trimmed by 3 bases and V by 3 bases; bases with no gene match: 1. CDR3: CAISDSGRGYEQYF. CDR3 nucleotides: TGTGCCATCAGTGATAGCGGGAGGGGCTACGAGCAGTACTTC.

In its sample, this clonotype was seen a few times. CDR3 sequence: CASSSWRLAESHEQYF. CDR3 DNA sequence: TGTGCCAGCAGTTCGTGGCGACTAGCGGAATCCCACGAGCAGTACTTC. The J gene is TRBJ2-7, the V gene TRBV28; TRBD2 matches 9 bases. Germline CDR1 MDHEN, CDR2 SYDVKM. Trimming cost V 4 bases and J 5 bases; bases outside gene matches: 12. This CDR3 contains 16 residues.

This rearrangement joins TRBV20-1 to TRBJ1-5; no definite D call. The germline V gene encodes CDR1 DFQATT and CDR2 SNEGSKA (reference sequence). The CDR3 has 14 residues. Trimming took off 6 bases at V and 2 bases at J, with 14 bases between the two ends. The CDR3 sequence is CSAIARGGNQPQHF. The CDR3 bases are TGCAGTGCCATTGCCCGAGGTGGCAATCAGCCCCAGCATTTT.

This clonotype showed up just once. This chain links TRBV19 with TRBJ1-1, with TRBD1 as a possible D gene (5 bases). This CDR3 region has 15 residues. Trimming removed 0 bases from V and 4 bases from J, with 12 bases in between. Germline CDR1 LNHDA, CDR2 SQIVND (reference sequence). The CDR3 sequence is CASSIDVTGGTEAFF. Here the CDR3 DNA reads TGTGCCAGTAGTATAGATGTGACGGGGGGCACTGAAGCTTTCTTT.

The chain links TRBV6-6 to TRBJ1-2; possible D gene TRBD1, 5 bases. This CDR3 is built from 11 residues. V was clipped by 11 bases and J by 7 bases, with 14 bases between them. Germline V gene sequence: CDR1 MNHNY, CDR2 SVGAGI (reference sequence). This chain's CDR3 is CASAGPSGYTF. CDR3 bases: TGTGCCTCGGCGGGGCCCTCTGGCTACACCTTC.

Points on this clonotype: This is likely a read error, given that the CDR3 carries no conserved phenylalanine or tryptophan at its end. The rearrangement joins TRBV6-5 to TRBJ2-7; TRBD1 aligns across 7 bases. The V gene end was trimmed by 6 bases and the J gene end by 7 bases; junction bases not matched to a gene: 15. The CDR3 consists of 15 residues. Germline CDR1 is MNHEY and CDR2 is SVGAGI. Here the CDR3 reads CASSLTTGVPREQYL. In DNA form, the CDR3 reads TGTGCCAGCAGCCTAACCACAGGGGTCCCCAGGGAGCAGTACCTC.

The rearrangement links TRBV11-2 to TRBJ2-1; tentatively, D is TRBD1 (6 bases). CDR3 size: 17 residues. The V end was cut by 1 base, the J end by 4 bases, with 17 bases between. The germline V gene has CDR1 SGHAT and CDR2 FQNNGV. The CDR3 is CASSLGVVGTLYNEQFF. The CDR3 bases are TGTGCCAGCAGCTTAGGGGTAGTGGGGACACTGTACAATGAGCAGTTCTTC. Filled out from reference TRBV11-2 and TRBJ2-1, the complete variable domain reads EAGVAQSPRYKIIEKRQSVAFWCNPISGHATLYWYQQILGQGPKLLIQFQNNGVVDDSQLPKDRFSAERLKGVDSTLKIQPAKLEDSAVYLCASSLGVVGTLYNEQFFGPGTRLTVL.

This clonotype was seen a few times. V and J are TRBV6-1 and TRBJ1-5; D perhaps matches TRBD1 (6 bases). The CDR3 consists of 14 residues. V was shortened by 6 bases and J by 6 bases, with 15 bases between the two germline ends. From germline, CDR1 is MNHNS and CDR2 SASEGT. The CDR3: CASSVTGMGQPQHF. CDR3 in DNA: TGTGCCAGCAGCGTAACAGGGATGGGTCAGCCCCAGCATTTT.

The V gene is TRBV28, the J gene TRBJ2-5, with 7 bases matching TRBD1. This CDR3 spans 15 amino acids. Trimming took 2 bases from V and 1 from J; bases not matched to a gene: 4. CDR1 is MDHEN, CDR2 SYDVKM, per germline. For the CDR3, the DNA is TGTGCCAGCAGTTTAGAGGGACAGACCCAAGAGACCCAGTACTTC. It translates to CASSLEGQTQETQYF.

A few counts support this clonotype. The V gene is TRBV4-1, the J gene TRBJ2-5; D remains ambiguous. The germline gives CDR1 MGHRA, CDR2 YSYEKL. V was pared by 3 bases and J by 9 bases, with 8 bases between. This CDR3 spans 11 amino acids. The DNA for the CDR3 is TGCGCCAGCAGCCATGGTGATGCCCAGTACTTC. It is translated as CASSHGDAQYF.

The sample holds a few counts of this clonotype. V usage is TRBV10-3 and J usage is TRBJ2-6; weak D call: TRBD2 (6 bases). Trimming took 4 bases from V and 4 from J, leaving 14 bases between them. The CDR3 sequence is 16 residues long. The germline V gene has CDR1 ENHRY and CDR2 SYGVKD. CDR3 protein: CAISVRPGDGANVLTF. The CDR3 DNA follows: TGTGCCATCAGTGTTAGACCGGGGGACGGGGCCAACGTCCTGACTTTC.

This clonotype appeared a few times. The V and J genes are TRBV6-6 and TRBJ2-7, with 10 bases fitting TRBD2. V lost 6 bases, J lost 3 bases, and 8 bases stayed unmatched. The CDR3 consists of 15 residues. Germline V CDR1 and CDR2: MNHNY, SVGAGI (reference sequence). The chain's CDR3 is CASSESGRALYEQYF. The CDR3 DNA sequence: TGTGCCAGCAGCGAGAGCGGGAGGGCCCTCTACGAGCAGTACTTC.

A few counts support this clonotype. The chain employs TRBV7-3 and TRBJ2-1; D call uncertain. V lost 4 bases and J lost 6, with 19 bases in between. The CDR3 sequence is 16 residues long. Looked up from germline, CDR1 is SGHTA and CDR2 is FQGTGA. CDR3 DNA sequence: TGTGCCAGCAGCTCCTCCCCCTATCCGCCCGTCAATGAGCAGTTCTTC. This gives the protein CASSSSPYPPVNEQFF. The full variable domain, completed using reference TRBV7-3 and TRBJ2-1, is GAGVSQTPSNKVTEKGKYVELRCDPISGHTALYWYRQSLGQGPEFLIYFQGTGAADDSGLPNDRFFAVRPEGSVSTLKIQRTERGDSAVYLCASSSSPYPPVNEQFFGPGTRLTVL.

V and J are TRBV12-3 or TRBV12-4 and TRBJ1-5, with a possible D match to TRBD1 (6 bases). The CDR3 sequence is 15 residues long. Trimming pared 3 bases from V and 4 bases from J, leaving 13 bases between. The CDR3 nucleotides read TGTGCCAGCAGTTTCCCTGGGGGCTCAAATCAGCCCCAGCATTTT. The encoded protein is CASSFPGGSNQPQHF.